This T cell receptor beta chain appears in the sequencing data of a study of T cells after yellow fever vaccination. In the study overall: Libraries from low-cell-number fractions were prepared with the SMART-Seq v4 Ultra Low Input RNA kit. General study findings and limits: Across the CD4 and CD8 compartments, a small share of clonotypes was present in both.

Conversion of TCR transcripts into cDNA relied on 5'RACE template switching, which added a universal primer site and UMIs. TCRdb redid the calling of the 5' RACE reads with MiXCR, one entry per CDR3 protein. The sample lists approximately 90,000 distinct CDR3 sequences, approximately 5.5% occurring once. Trimming took off 0 bases at V and 1 base at J, with 14 bases between the two ends. CDR1 SGHRS and CDR2 YFSETQ come from the germline V gene. CDR3 length: 16 residues. The table lists this clonotype with many counts. Its antigen is currently unknown. The rearrangement joins TRBV5-1 to TRBJ2-7, with D perhaps TRBD2 (6 bases). The material was CD8+ T cells sorted from PBMCs, obtained 10 days after the yellow fever booster vaccination. This receptor was identified in a man younger than 35 who received the YFV17D yellow fever vaccine. The CDR3 DNA is TGCGCCAGCAGCTTGGGGCTTGCGGGGCTTTCCTACGAGCAGTACTTC. It specifies CASSLGLAGLSYEQYF.